These 11 T cell receptor beta chains were sequenced from one sample in a study of blood T cell repertoires in COVID-19. Some clones are missing from TCRdb's copy, which holds only in-frame ones; the method was immunoSEQ multiplex PCR. Of more than 30,000 clones listed, about 88% are singletons. The sequencing input was peripheral blood. The receptors here all came from a man aged 55 to 70 with active COVID-19.

The chain employs TRBV5-4 and TRBJ1-2; TRBD1 aligns across 7 bases. V gave up 4 bases and J gave up 3 bases; unmatched junction bases: 3. CDR3 length: 13 residues. CDR1 and CDR2 from the germline V gene are SGHNT and YYREEE (reference sequence). The CDR3 DNA reads TGTGCCAGCAGCACAGGGGCTGACTATGGCTACACCTTC. Residues: CASSTGADYGYTF.

The chain uses TRBV12-3 or TRBV12-4 and TRBJ1-2, with 7 bases lining up with TRBD1. J lost 11 bases, V lost 8 bases, and 14 bases had no gene match. The CDR3 runs 13 residues. The CDR3 DNA follows: TGTGCCAGCCTTACTACAGGGGTCCGGGTGTACACCTTC. It yields the protein CASLTTGVRVYTF.

V gene TRBV19 combines with J gene TRBJ2-7; the match to TRBD1 covers 8 bases. The V gene end was trimmed by 6 bases and the J gene end by 3 bases; junction bases not matched to a gene: 10. There are 15 residues in the CDR3. Looked up from germline, CDR1 is LNHDA and CDR2 is SQIVND (reference sequence). The CDR3 protein is CASRLTGGSGYEQYF. The CDR3 DNA sequence: TGTGCCAGTAGACTTACAGGGGGATCCGGCTACGAGCAGTACTTC.

This clone was observed once. The chain uses TRBV28 and TRBJ1-5, with D perhaps matching TRBD1 (6 bases). V lost 6 bases, J lost 4 bases, and 7 bases lay in between. Germline-derived CDR1 and CDR2 are MDHEN and SYDVKM. The CDR3 contains 12 residues. The chain's CDR3 is CASSRGNQPQHF. The DNA of the CDR3 is TGTGCCAGCAGCAGGGGAAATCAGCCCCAGCATTTT.

The gene calls are TRBV7-2 and TRBJ2-2; D remains unclear. This CDR3 spans 15 amino acids. The V gene lost 1 base and the J gene lost 6 bases, with 12 bases spanning the gap. Germline V gene lookup returns CDR1 SGHTA and CDR2 FQGNSA. The CDR3 DNA follows: TGTGCCAGCAGCTTAGGGCGGATTCGAGCCGGGGAGCTGTTTTTT. Protein sequence: CASSLGRIRAGELFF. Looking up the rest from reference TRBV7-2 and TRBJ2-2 gives the full variable domain: GAGVSQSPSNKVTEKGKDVELRCDPISGHTALYWYRQSLGQGLEFLIYFQGNSAPDKSGLPSDRFSAERTGGSVSTLTIQRTQQEDSAVYLCASSLGRIRAGELFFGEGSRLTVL.

This chain joins TRBV2 and TRBJ2-7; TRBD2 agrees at 7 bases. The CDR3 totals 14 residues. Germline V gene data show CDR1 as SNHLY and CDR2 as FYNNEI. J was trimmed by 2 bases and V by 3 bases; bases with no gene match: 4. The CDR3: CASSDERDAYEQYF. CDR3 coding DNA: TGTGCCAGCAGTGACGAGCGGGACGCCTACGAGCAGTACTTC.

The chain recombines TRBV6-1 with TRBJ2-4, with 8 bases matching TRBD2. CDR1 is MNHNS and CDR2 is SASEGT in the germline V gene. With V trimmed by 0 bases and J by 6 bases, 4 bases remained unmatched. There are 15 residues in the CDR3. CDR3 DNA: TGTGCCAGCAGTGAAGCGGGACTAGTTGGAAACATTCAGTACTTC. Translating it yields CASSEAGLVGNIQYF.

On this clone: Other DNA sequences in the same sample also yield this CDR3. V and J are TRBV5-1 and TRBJ2-3; perhaps TRBD2 as D (6 bases). The CDR3 contains 13 residues. Germline CDR1 SGHRS, CDR2 YFSETQ. Trimming left V 1 base short and J 6 bases short, with 9 bases between. The CDR3 loop is CASSLSGRDTQYF. Written as DNA, the CDR3 is TGCGCCAGCAGCTTGTCAGGGAGGGATACGCAGTATTTT.

The CDR3 DNA is TGTGCCAGCAGCTTAGAGGGGGGGAGGGCCACAGATACGCAGTATTTT. As protein: CASSLEGGRATDTQYF. J is TRBJ2-3 and V is TRBV7-8; tentatively, D is TRBD2 (7 bases). Deletions cut 1 base from V and 2 bases from J, with 13 bases between. Looked up from germline, CDR1 is SGHVS and CDR2 is FQNEAQ. The CDR3 runs 16 residues.

V usage is TRBV12-3 or TRBV12-4 and J usage is TRBJ2-1, with D tentatively TRBD2 (6 bases). Trimming took 5 bases from V and 9 from J, leaving 11 bases between them. The CDR3 covers 12 residues. The CDR3 DNA reads as TGTGCCAGCAGTCCAACTAGCAGTGAGCAGTTCTTC. It encodes CASSPTSSEQFF.

The chain is built from TRBV4-1 and TRBJ1-1; D perhaps matches TRBD1 (5 bases). Germline V gene sequence: CDR1 MGHRA, CDR2 YSYEKL. This CDR3 contains 16 residues. The V gene lost 2 bases and the J gene lost 4 bases, with 17 bases spanning the gap. This chain's CDR3 is CASSQSPGGVGTEAFF. CDR3 nucleotides: TGCGCCAGCAGCCAAAGCCCGGGGGGGGTTGGCACTGAAGCTTTCTTT.